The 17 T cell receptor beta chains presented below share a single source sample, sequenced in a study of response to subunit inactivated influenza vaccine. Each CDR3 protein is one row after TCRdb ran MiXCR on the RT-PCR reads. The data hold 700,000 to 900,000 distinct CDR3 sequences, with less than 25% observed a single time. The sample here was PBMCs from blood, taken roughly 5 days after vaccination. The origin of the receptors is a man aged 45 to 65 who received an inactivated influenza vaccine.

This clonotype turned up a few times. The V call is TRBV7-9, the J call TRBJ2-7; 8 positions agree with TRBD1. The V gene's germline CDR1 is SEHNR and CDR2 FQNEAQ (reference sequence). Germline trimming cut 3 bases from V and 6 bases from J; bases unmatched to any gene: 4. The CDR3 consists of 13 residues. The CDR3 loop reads CASSFPTGVEQYF. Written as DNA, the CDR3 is TGTGCCAGCAGCTTCCCGACAGGGGTCGAGCAGTACTTC.

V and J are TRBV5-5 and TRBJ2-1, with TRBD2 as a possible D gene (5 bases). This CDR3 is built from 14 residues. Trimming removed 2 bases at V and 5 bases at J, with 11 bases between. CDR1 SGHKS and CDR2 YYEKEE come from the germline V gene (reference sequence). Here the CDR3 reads CASSLSLRDNEQFF. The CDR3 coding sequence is TGTGCCAGCAGCTTAAGTCTGAGGGACAATGAGCAGTTCTTC.

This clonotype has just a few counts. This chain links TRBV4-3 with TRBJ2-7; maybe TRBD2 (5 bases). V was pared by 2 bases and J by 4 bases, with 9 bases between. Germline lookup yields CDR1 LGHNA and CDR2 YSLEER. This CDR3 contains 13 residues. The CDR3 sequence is CASSQKEGYEQYF. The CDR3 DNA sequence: TGCGCCAGCAGCCAAAAAGAGGGATACGAGCAGTACTTC.

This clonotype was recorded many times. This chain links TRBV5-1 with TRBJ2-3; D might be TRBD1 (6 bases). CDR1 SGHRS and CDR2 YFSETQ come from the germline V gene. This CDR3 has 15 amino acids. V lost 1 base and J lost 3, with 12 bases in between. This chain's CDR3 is CASSLKQGRTDTQYF. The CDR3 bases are TGCGCCAGCAGCTTGAAGCAGGGGCGAACAGATACGCAGTATTTT. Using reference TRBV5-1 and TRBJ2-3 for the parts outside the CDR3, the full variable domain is KAGVTQTPRYLIKTRGQQVTLSCSPISGHRSVSWYQQTPGQGLQFLFEYFSETQRNKGNFPGRFSGRQFSNSRSEMNVSTLELGDSALYLCASSLKQGRTDTQYFGPGTRLTVL.

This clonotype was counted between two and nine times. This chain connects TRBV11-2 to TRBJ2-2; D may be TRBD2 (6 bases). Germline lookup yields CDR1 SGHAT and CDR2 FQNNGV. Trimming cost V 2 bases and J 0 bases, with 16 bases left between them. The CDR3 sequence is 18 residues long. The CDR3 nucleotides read TGTGCCAGCAGCTTATCTCTCTCGCGGGAACCGAACACCGGGGAGCTGTTTTTT. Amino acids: CASSLSLSREPNTGELFF.

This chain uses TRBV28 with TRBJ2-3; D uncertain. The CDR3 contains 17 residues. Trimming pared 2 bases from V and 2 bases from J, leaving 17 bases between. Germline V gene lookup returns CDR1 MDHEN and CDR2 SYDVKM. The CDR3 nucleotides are TGTGCCAGCAGTTTAACCGGTAGGGCAGCCTCCACAGATACGCAGTATTTT. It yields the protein CASSLTGRAASTDTQYF.

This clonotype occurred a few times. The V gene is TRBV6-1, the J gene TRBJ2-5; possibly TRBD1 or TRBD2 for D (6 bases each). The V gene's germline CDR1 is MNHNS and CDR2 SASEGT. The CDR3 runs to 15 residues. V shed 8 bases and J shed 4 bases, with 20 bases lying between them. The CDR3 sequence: CASGGGRGVGETQYF. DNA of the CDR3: TGTGCCAGCGGTGGGGGGCGCGGGGTAGGAGAGACCCAGTACTTC.

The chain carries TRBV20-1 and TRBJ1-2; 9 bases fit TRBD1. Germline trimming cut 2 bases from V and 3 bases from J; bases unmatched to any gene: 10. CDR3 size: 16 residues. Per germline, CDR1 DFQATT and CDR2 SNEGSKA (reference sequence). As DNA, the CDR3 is TGCAGTGCTAGACCAGACAGGGGGGGCACGCACTATGGCTACACCTTC. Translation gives CSARPDRGGTHYGYTF.

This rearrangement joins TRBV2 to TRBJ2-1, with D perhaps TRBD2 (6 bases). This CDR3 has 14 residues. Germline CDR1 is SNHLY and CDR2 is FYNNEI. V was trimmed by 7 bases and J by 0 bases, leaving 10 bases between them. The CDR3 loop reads CASIGGSSYNEQFF. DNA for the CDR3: TGTGCCAGCATCGGGGGTAGCTCCTACAATGAGCAGTTCTTC. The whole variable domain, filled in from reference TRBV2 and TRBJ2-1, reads EPEVTQTPSHQVTQMGQEVILRCVPISNHLYFYWYRQILGQKVEFLVSFYNNEISEKSEIFDDQFSVERPDGSNFTLKIRSTKLEDSAMYFCASIGGSSYNEQFFGPGTRLTVL.

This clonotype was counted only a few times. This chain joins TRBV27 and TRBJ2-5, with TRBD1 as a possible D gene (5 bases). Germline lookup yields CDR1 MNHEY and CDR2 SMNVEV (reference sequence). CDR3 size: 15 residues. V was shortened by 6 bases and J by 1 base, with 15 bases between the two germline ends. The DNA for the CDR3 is TGTGCCAGCAGCCTACTCCCACAGGTCCAAGAGACCCAGTACTTC. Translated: CASSLLPQVQETQYF.

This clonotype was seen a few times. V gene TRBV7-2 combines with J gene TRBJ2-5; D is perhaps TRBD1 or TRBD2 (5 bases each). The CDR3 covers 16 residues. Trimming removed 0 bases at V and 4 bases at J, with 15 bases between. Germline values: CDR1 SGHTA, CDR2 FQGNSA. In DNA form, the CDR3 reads TGTGCCAGCAGCTTAGCGAGGACCAGAGGGGCAGAGACCCAGTACTTC. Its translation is CASSLARTRGAETQYF.

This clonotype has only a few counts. CDR3 DNA sequence: TGTGCCAGCAGTGCCTCGTATACGAGGAACACTGAAGCTTTCTTT. It encodes CASSASYTRNTEAFF. V usage is TRBV25-1 and J usage is TRBJ1-1; D remains ambiguous. V was shortened by 4 bases and J by 1 base, with 13 bases between the two germline ends. CDR1 is MGHDK and CDR2 is SYGVNS in the germline V gene. The CDR3 is 15 amino acids.

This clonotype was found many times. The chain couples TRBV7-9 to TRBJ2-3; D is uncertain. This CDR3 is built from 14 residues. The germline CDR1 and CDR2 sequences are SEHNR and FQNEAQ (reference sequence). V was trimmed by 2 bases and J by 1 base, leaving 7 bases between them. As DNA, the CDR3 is TGTGCCAGCAGCTTATCCCAGGGCACAGATACGCAGTATTTT. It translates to CASSLSQGTDTQYF.

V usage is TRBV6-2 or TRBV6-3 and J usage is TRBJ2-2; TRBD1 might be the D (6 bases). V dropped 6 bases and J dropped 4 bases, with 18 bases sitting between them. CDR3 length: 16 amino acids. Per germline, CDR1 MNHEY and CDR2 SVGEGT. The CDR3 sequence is CASSANRAQFTGELFF. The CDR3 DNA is TGTGCCAGCAGCGCTAACAGGGCACAATTCACCGGGGAGCTGTTTTTT.

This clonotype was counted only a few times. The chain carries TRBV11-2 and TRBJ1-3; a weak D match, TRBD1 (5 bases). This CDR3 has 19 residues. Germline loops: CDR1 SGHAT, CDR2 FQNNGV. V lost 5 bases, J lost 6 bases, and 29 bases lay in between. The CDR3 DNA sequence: TGTGCCAGCAGCCCGTCCAGGGTTTTAGCGATCGGACGTGAAAACACCATATATTTT. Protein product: CASSPSRVLAIGRENTIYF. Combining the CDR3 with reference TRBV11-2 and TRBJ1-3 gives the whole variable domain EAGVAQSPRYKIIEKRQSVAFWCNPISGHATLYWYQQILGQGPKLLIQFQNNGVVDDSQLPKDRFSAERLKGVDSTLKIQPAKLEDSAVYLCASSPSRVLAIGRENTIYFGEGSWLTVV.

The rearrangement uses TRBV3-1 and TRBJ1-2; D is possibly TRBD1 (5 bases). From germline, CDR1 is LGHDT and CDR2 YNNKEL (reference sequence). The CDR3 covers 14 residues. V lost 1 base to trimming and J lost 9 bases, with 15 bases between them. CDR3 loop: CASSQGRATGSYTF. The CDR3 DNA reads TGTGCCAGCAGCCAAGGCCGGGCCACAGGTAGCTACACCTTC. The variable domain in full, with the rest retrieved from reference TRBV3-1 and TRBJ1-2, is DTAVSQTPKYLVTQMGNDKSIKCEQNLGHDTMYWYKQDSKKFLKIMFSYNNKELIINETVPNRFSPKSPDKAHLNLHINSLELGDSAVYFCASSQGRATGSYTFGSGTRLTVV.

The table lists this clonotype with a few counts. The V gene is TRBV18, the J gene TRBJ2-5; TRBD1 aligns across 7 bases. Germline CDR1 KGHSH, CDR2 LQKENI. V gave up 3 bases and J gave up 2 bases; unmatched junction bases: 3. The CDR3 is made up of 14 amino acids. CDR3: CASSPPGQQETQYF. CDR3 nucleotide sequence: TGTGCCAGCTCACCGCCGGGACAGCAAGAGACCCAGTACTTC.